These 8 T cell receptor beta chains came from one sample sequenced in a study of blood T cells in healthy people across ages. Through a sample-barcoded 5' primer and a J-beta primer mix, a second PCR was run for 7 to 11 cycles. Each CDR3 protein is one row after TCRdb ran MiXCR on the 5' RACE reads. The data hold approximately 700,000 distinct CDR3 sequences, with approximately 31% observed a single time. The sequenced material came from blood. The origin of the receptors is a woman older than 75 in good health.

This clonotype has at least ten counts. The chain couples TRBV7-2 to TRBJ2-7; 10 bases map to TRBD2. The CDR3 runs to 14 residues. The V segment lost 5 bases and the J segment 2 bases; nucleotides outside the gene matches: 3. CDR1 and CDR2 (germline): SGHTA, FQGNSA. CDR3 sequence reads: CASSKSGGAYEQYF. The CDR3 nucleotides are TGTGCCAGCAGCAAAAGCGGGGGGGCCTACGAGCAGTACTTC.

There are many counts of this clonotype. The chain is built from TRBV5-1 and TRBJ2-7; D remains unclear. Deletions cut 4 bases from V and 4 bases from J, with 15 bases between. CDR3 size: 14 residues. CDR1 and CDR2 (germline): SGHRS, YFSETQ. The CDR3 bases are TGCGCCAGCAGCCACACCTTGACTGAATACGAGCAGTACTTC. This translates into CASSHTLTEYEQYF.

For this clonotype: As the CDR3 is not closed by the conserved phenylalanine or tryptophan, this likely results from a read error. The CDR3 bases are TGTAGTGCTAGATACCCTAGCGGGGGGCTCAGTGAGCAGTTCTTG. It specifies CSARYPSGGLSEQFL. V gene TRBV20-1 combines with J gene TRBJ2-1; 11 bases are shared with TRBD2. CDR3 size: 15 residues. Germline lookup yields CDR1 DFQATT and CDR2 SNEGSKA (reference sequence).

This chain links TRBV20-1 with TRBJ1-2; D is unclear. The CDR3 has 15 amino acids. V was trimmed by 1 base and J by 5 bases, leaving 17 bases between them. Germline V CDR1 and CDR2: DFQATT, SNEGSKA (reference sequence). DNA for the CDR3: TGCAGTGCTAGAGCGGGCGAAGGGATCCGATATGGCTACACCTTC. Amino acid sequence: CSARAGEGIRYGYTF.

This clonotype has just one count. This chain links TRBV19 with TRBJ2-2, with 10 bases identical to TRBD1. Germline CDR1 and CDR2: LNHDA and SQIVND (reference sequence). J lost 7 bases, V lost 5 bases, and 10 bases had no gene match. This CDR3 has 16 amino acids. The CDR3: CASSARQGARIGELFF. The CDR3 DNA follows: TGTGCCAGTAGTGCGCGACAGGGGGCGCGAATCGGGGAGCTGTTTTTT.

Comments on this clonotype: This may stem from a read error, because a much larger clone lies one nucleotide away. The chain recombines TRBV12-5 with TRBJ2-7; D might be TRBD2 (7 bases). V was trimmed by 0 bases and J by 7 bases, leaving 19 bases between them. This CDR3 is built from 16 residues. Germline V lookup: CDR1 LGHNT, CDR2 FRNRAP. The DNA of the CDR3 is TGTGCTAGTGGTTTGGTACATGGGGGGGCTCAGAATGAGCAGTACTTC. This gives the protein CASGLVHGGAQNEQYF.

This clonotype has just a few counts. This chain connects TRBV30 to TRBJ1-2; D might be TRBD1 (5 bases). The CDR3 length is 15 residues. Germline CDR1 is GTSNPN and CDR2 is SVGIG (reference sequence). Trimming removed 3 bases from V and 5 bases from J, with 19 bases in between. This CDR3 reads CAWSGRPGTTYGYTF. The CDR3 bases are TGTGCCTGGAGCGGCCGACCCGGGACCACATATGGCTACACCTTC.

The J gene is TRBJ1-2, the V gene TRBV30; 9 bases fit TRBD1. With V trimmed by 2 bases and J by 6 bases, 4 bases remained unmatched. This CDR3 spans 13 amino acids. In germline, CDR1 is GTSNPN, CDR2 SVGIG (reference sequence). The CDR3 bases are TGTGCCTGGAGTCGCGGACAGGGGCATGGCTACACCTTC. Its translation: CAWSRGQGHGYTF.